This T cell receptor (beta chain) was profiled in a study of blood T cells in healthy people across ages. Turning to this clonotype: Antigen specificity is unknown.

Findings and caveats of the study: Calculation of diversity from one million T cells yielded estimates considered to be underestimates. Possibly confounding the expanded clonotype changes was the fact that donor CMV status was unknown.

The germline CDR1 and CDR2 sequences are SGHTA and FQGNSA. The CDR3 length is 14 residues. V was shortened by 5 bases and J by 3 bases, with 11 bases between the two germline ends. Together with a sample-barcoded 5' primer, a J-beta primer mix was included in a second PCR lasting roughly 6 to 12 cycles. TCRdb fed the 5' RACE reads into MiXCR, producing one record per CDR3 protein. The data hold about 1.5 million distinct CDR3 sequences, with under 55% observed a single time. No fewer than 7 million PBMCs went into each sample. This TCR derives from a woman in her late teens or twenties in good health. This chain connects TRBV7-2 to TRBJ1-5; D uncertain. Sequenced material: blood. As DNA, the CDR3 is TGTGCCAGCAGCGACCTATCCCCCAATCAGCCCCAGCATTTT. Encoded protein: CASSDLSPNQPQHF.